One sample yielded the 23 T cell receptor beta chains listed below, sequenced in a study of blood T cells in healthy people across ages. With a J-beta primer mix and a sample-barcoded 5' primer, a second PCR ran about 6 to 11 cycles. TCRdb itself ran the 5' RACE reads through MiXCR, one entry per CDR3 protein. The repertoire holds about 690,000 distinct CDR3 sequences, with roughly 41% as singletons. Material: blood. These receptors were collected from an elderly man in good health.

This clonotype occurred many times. The CDR3 DNA sequence: TGTGCCATCAGTGAGTCTGCTAGCGGGAGGGCCTTCTATGAGCAGTTCTTC. Its protein is CAISESASGRAFYEQFF. The chain combines TRBV10-3 with TRBJ2-1; 12 bases align to TRBD2. Germline values: CDR1 ENHRY, CDR2 SYGVKD. The CDR3 totals 17 residues. Losses at the gene ends were 0 bases for V and 8 bases for J; bases not matched to a gene: 8.

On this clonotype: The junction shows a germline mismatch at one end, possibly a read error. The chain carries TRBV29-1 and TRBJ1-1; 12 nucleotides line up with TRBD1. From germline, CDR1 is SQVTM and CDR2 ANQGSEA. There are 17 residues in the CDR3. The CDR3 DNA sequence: TGCGGCGTTTTCCCGGGACAGGGGGCGCAGGAGGACACTGAAGCTTTCTTT. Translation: CGVFPGQGAQEDTEAFF.

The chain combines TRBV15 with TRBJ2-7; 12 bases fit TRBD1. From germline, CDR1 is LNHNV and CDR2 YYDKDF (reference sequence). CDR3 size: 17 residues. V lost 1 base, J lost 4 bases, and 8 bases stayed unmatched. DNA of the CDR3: TGTGCCACCAGCAGAGCGTCCGGGACAGGGGGCCCTTACGAGCAGTACTTC. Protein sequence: CATSRASGTGGPYEQYF.

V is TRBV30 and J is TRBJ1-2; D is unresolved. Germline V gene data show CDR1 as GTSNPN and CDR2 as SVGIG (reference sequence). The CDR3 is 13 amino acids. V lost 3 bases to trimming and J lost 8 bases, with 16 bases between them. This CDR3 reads CAWSSAGFTGYTF. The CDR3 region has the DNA TGTGCCTGGAGCTCCGCTGGCTTCACAGGCTACACCTTC.

The CDR3 DNA sequence: TGTGCCAGCAGATCCCGAACAGGGGGCACCTACAATGAGCAGTTCTTC. It yields the protein CASRSRTGGTYNEQFF. The gene calls are TRBV6-6 and TRBJ2-1; 9 bases map to TRBD1. The germline V gene has CDR1 MNHNY and CDR2 SVGAGI (reference sequence). The CDR3 sequence is 16 residues long. J was trimmed by 2 bases and V by 6 bases; bases with no gene match: 8.

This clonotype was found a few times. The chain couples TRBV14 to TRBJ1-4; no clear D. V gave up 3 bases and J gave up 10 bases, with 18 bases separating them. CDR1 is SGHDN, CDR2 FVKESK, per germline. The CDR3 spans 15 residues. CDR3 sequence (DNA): TGTGCCAGCAGCCACGGACTCAGTCCCCAAGGAAAACTGTTTTTT. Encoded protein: CASSHGLSPQGKLFF.

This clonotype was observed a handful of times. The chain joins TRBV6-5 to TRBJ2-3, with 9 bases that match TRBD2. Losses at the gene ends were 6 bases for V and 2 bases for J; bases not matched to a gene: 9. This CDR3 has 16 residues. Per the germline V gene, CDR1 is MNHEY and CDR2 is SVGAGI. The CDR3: CASSQSGRTVTDTQYF. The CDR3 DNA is TGTGCCAGCAGCCAAAGCGGGAGGACTGTCACAGATACGCAGTATTTT.

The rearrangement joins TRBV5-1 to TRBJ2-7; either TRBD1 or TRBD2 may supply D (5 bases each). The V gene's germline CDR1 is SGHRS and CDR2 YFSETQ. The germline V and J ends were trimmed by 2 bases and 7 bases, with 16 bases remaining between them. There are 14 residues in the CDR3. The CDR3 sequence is CASSLTGALVEQYF. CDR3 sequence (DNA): TGCGCCAGCAGCTTAACCGGGGCCCTTGTAGAGCAGTACTTC.

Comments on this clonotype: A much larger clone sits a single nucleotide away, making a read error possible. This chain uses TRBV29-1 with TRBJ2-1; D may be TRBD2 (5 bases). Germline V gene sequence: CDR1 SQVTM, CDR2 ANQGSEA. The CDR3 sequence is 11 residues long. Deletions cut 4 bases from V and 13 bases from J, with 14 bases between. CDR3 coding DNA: TGCAGCGTTGTATCCGGGGAGACCCAGTTCTTC. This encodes CSVVSGETQFF.

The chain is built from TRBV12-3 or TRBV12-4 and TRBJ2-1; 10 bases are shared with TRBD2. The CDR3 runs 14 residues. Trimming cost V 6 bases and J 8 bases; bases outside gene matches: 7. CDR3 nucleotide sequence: TGTGCCAGCAGGTCCGGGACTAGCGTTGATGAGCAGTTCTTC. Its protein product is CASRSGTSVDEQFF.

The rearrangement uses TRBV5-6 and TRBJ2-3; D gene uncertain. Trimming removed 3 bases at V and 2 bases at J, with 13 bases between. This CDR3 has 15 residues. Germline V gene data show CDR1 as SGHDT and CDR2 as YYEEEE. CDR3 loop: CASSSNGLLTDTQYF. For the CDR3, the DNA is TGTGCCAGCAGCTCCAATGGGCTACTCACAGATACGCAGTATTTT.

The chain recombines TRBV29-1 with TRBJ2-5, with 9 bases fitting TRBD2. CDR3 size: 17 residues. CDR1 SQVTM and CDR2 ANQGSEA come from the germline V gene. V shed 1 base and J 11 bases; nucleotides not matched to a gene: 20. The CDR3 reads CSVEGGARGLASNEQYF. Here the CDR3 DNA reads TGCAGCGTTGAAGGCGGCGCCCGGGGACTAGCCTCGAATGAGCAGTACTTC.

CDR3 amino acids: CASSEYKSGRHNEQFF. The CDR3, as DNA: TGTGCCAGCAGTGAATATAAAAGCGGGAGACATAATGAGCAGTTCTTC. The chain recombines TRBV25-1 with TRBJ2-1; 8 bases line up with TRBD2. CDR1 is MGHDK and CDR2 is SYGVNS in the germline V gene. The CDR3 has 16 amino acids. The J segment lost 7 bases and the V segment lost 0 bases, leaving 8 bases of the junction unmatched.

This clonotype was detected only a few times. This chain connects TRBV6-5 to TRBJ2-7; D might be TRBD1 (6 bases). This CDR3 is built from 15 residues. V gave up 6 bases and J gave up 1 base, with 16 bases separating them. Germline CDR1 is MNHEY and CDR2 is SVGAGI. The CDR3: CASRKTGYSSYEQYF. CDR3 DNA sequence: TGTGCCAGCAGGAAAACAGGGTATAGTTCCTACGAGCAGTACTTC.

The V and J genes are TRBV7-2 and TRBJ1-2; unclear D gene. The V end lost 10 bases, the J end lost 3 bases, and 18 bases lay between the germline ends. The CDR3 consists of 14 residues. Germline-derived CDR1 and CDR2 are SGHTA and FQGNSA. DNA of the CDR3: TGTGCCACCAACCCGAGAGGTTTGGACTATGGCTACACCTTC. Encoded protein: CATNPRGLDYGYTF.

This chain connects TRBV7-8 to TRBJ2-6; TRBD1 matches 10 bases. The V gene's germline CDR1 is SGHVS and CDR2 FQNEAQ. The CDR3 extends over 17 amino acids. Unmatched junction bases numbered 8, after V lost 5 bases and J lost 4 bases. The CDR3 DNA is TGTGCCAGCAGCATTGACAGGGGGCGGATGGGGGCCAACGTCCTGACTTTC. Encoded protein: CASSIDRGRMGANVLTF.

The CDR3 spells CALREDTQYF. DNA of the CDR3: TGCGCCCTGAGGGAAGATACGCAGTATTTT. This sequence joins TRBV20-1 and TRBJ2-3, with a weak D call TRBD2 (5 bases). CDR3 length: 10 residues. Germline assignment: CDR1 DFQATT and CDR2 SNEGSKA (reference sequence).

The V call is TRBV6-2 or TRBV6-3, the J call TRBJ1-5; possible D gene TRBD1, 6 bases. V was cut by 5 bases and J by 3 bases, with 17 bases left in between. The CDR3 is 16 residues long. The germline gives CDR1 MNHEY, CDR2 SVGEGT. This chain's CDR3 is CASSPTGGRTNQPQHF. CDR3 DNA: TGTGCCAGCAGTCCTACGGGGGGCCGTACCAATCAGCCCCAGCATTTT.

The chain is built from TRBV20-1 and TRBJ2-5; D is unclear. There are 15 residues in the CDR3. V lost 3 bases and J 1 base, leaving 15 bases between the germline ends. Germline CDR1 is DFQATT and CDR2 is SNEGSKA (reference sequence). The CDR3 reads CSASPWAAIQETQYF. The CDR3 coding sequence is TGCAGTGCTAGCCCCTGGGCGGCCATCCAAGAGACCCAGTACTTC.

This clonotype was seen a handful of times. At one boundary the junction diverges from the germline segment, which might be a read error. CDR3 loop: CASSSREVLRTQALYNEQFF. The CDR3 DNA is TGTGCCAGTAGCTCCAGAGAAGTGTTGAGAACCCAAGCCTTATACAATGAGCAGTTCTTC. The rearrangement links TRBV11-2 to TRBJ2-1; no clear D. This CDR3 is built from 20 residues. From germline, CDR1 is SGHAT and CDR2 FQNNGV.

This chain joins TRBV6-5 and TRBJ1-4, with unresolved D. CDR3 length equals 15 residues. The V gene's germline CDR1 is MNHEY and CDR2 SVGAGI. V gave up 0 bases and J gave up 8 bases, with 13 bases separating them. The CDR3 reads CASSYSTTRKEKLFF. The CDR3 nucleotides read TGTGCCAGCAGTTACTCGACAACTCGTAAGGAAAAACTGTTTTTT.

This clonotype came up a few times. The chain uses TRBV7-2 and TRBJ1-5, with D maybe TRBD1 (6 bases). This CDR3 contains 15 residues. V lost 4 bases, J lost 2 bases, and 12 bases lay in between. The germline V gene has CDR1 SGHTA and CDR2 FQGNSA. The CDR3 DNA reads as TGTGCCAGCAGCTCCGACAGGACCCGCAATCAGCCCCAGCATTTT. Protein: CASSSDRTRNQPQHF.

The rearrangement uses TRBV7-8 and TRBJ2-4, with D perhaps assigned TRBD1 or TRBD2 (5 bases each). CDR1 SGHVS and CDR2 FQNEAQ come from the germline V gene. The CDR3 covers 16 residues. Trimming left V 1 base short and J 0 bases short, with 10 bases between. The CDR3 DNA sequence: TGTGCCAGCAGCTTAGGGGACGTGTTAGCCAAAAACATTCAGTACTTC. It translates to CASSLGDVLAKNIQYF.